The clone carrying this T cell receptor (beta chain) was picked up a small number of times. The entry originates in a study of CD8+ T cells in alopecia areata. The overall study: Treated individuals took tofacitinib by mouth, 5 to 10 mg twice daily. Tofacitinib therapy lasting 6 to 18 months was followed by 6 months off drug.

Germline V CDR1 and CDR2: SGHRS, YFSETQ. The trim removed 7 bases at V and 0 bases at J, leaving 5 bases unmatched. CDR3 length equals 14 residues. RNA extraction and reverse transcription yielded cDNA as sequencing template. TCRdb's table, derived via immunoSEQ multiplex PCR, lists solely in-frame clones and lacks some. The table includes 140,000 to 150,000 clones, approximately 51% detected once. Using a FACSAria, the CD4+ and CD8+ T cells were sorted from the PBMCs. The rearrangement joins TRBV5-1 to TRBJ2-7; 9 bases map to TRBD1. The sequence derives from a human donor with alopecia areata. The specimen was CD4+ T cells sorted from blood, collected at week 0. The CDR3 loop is CASGTGLSSYEQYF. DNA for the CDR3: TGCGCCAGCGGGACAGGGCTATCCTCCTACGAGCAGTACTTC.